These 21 T cell receptor beta chains came from one sample sequenced in a study of blood T cell repertoires in COVID-19. The table came from immunoSEQ multiplex PCR; TCRdb's copy has only in-frame clones and leaves some out. This sample has about 25,000 clones, with roughly 84% found just once. Material for sequencing was peripheral blood. The origin of the receptors is a man in his fifties or sixties with active COVID-19.

The chain couples TRBV7-9 to TRBJ2-5; 10 bases are shared with TRBD1. Germline assignment: CDR1 SEHNR and CDR2 FQNEAQ (reference sequence). There are 15 residues in the CDR3. Germline trimming cut 2 bases from V and 4 bases from J; bases unmatched to any gene: 4. The CDR3 nucleotides read TGTGCCAGCAGCTTACTCGGGACAGGGGCAGAGACCCAGTACTTC. It is translated as CASSLLGTGAETQYF.

The chain couples TRBV6-5 to TRBJ1-5; 11 bases line up with TRBD1. There are 15 residues in the CDR3. From germline, CDR1 is MNHEY and CDR2 SVGAGI. Trimming removed 6 bases from V and 6 bases from J; junction bases left unmatched: 7. The CDR3 DNA sequence: TGTGCCAGCAGAGGAGGACAGGGGGCGGTTCAGCCCCAGCATTTT. This gives the protein CASRGGQGAVQPQHF.

This clone was observed a few times. The J gene is TRBJ2-2, the V gene TRBV5-4; 16 nucleotides line up with TRBD2. V shed 4 bases and J 7 bases; nucleotides not matched to a gene: 7. This CDR3 contains 17 residues. CDR1 and CDR2 from the germline V gene are SGHNT and YYREEE (reference sequence). The CDR3 DNA reads as TGTGCCAGCAGCCCCGCGGGACTAGCGGGGGGGGGCGGGGAGCTGTTTTTT. Translation: CASSPAGLAGGGGELFF.

The chain employs TRBV19 and TRBJ2-1; TRBD2 might be the D (6 bases). CDR1 and CDR2 from the germline V gene are LNHDA and SQIVND (reference sequence). Trimming removed 4 bases at V and 8 bases at J, with 12 bases between. There are 13 residues in the CDR3. This CDR3 is CASSTGVRDEQFF. The DNA of the CDR3 is TGTGCCAGTAGTACGGGGGTGAGGGATGAGCAGTTCTTC.

J is TRBJ1-5 and V is TRBV19, with D possibly being TRBD1 (6 bases). V was cut by 2 bases and J by 7 bases, with 12 bases left in between. In germline, CDR1 is LNHDA, CDR2 SQIVND (reference sequence). This CDR3 is 14 amino acids long. Here the CDR3 DNA reads TGTGCCAGTAGTATATCAGGGGTGGGACAGCCCCAGCATTTT. Its translation is CASSISGVGQPQHF.

This chain uses TRBV28 with TRBJ1-5; D possibly corresponds to TRBD1 (6 bases). Trimming took 6 bases from V and 3 from J, leaving 12 bases between them. The length of the CDR3 is 14 residues. The germline CDR1 and CDR2 sequences are MDHEN and SYDVKM. The DNA for the CDR3 is TGTGCCAGCAGGATGGACAGCCTCAATCAGCCCCAGCATTTT. Protein: CASRMDSLNQPQHF.

The rearrangement links TRBV4-2 to TRBJ2-1, with TRBD2 as a possible D gene (6 bases). The CDR3 has 15 amino acids. Germline loops: CDR1 LGHNA, CDR2 YNFKEQ. Trimming removed 0 bases from V and 4 bases from J, with 10 bases in between. CDR3 protein: CASSQDGGPYNEQFF. As DNA, the CDR3 is TGTGCCAGCAGCCAAGATGGAGGGCCGTACAATGAGCAGTTCTTC.

This sequence joins TRBV10-2 and TRBJ2-1; TRBD1 is a possible D gene (5 bases). V lost 0 bases, J lost 6 bases, and 6 bases lay in between. The CDR3 totals 13 residues. Germline CDR1 and CDR2: WSHSY and SAAADI. DNA for the CDR3: TGCGCCAGCAGTGAGTCGGACACCAATGAGCAGTTCTTC. Protein sequence: CASSESDTNEQFF.

In DNA, the CDR3 is TGTGCCAGCAGCTGGAAACTCAGGGGAACCTACGAGCAGTACTTC. Encoded protein: CASSWKLRGTYEQYF. This chain links TRBV7-8 with TRBJ2-7, with D tentatively TRBD1 (6 bases). V was trimmed by 4 bases and J by 2 bases, leaving 15 bases between them. The CDR3 is 15 residues long. Per germline, CDR1 SGHVS and CDR2 FQNEAQ.

The chain is built from TRBV5-6 and TRBJ2-7, with 9 bases matching TRBD1. The V gene's germline CDR1 is SGHDT and CDR2 YYEEEE. The junction had 7 bases not matched to a gene; V was cut back by 5 bases and J by 4 bases. The CDR3 totals 14 residues. CDR3 region: CASRDTGGNYEQYF. For the CDR3, the DNA is TGTGCCAGCAGAGACACAGGGGGCAATTACGAGCAGTACTTC.

V gene TRBV18 combines with J gene TRBJ1-2, with D perhaps TRBD1 (5 bases). Trimming pared 0 bases from V and 3 bases from J, leaving 11 bases between. Germline CDR1 and CDR2: KGHSH and LQKENI. The CDR3 has 15 residues. The CDR3 reads CASSPPMGGDYGYTF. CDR3 sequence (DNA): TGTGCCAGCTCACCACCGATGGGGGGGGACTATGGCTACACCTTC.

This chain joins TRBV10-3 and TRBJ2-1, with 8 nucleotides matching TRBD1. Germline lookup yields CDR1 ENHRY and CDR2 SYGVKD. The CDR3 sequence is 15 residues long. The J segment lost 8 bases and the V segment lost 7 bases, leaving 13 bases of the junction unmatched. The CDR3 loop is CAINGRDRGNDEQFF. CDR3 DNA: TGTGCCATCAACGGCCGAGACAGGGGTAACGATGAGCAGTTCTTC.

The rearrangement links TRBV27 to TRBJ1-2; TRBD1 matches 8 bases. Germline values: CDR1 MNHEY, CDR2 SMNVEV (reference sequence). The CDR3 length is 15 residues. Unmatched junction bases numbered 13, after V lost 9 bases and J lost 4 bases. CDR3 amino acids: CARMPRDRHCYGYTF. As DNA, the CDR3 is TGTGCCAGGATGCCCAGGGACAGGCACTGCTATGGCTACACCTTC.

This chain connects TRBV27 to TRBJ1-5; TRBD1 matches 7 bases. CDR3 length: 14 residues. Trimming cost V 6 bases and J 2 bases; bases outside gene matches: 4. Looked up from germline, CDR1 is MNHEY and CDR2 is SMNVEV (reference sequence). The DNA of the CDR3 is TGTGCCAGCAGCCTCGACAGGGGCAATCAGCCCCAGCATTTT. Encoded protein: CASSLDRGNQPQHF.

J is TRBJ2-7 and V is TRBV6-1; the D gene is possibly TRBD1 (6 bases). CDR3 length equals 16 residues. V dropped 2 bases and J dropped 0 bases, with 14 bases sitting between them. The germline V gene encodes CDR1 MNHNS and CDR2 SASEGT. The CDR3 loop is CASSEWDISLSYEQYF. CDR3 bases: TGTGCCAGCAGTGAATGGGACATATCCCTCTCCTACGAGCAGTACTTC.

This chain links TRBV14 with TRBJ1-2; the D gene is possibly TRBD1 (6 bases). Trimming left V 0 bases short and J 7 bases short, with 15 bases between. Germline CDR1 SGHDN, CDR2 FVKESK. The CDR3 consists of 15 residues. The CDR3 spells CASSQDWAGTSGYTF. As DNA, the CDR3 is TGTGCCAGCAGCCAAGACTGGGCAGGGACAAGTGGCTACACCTTC. The complete variable domain, with remaining parts taken from reference TRBV14 and TRBJ1-2, reads EAGVTQFPSHSVIEKGQTVTLRCDPISGHDNLYWYRRVMGKEIKFLLHFVKESKQDESGMPNNRFLAERTGGTYSTLKVQPAELEDSGVYFCASSQDWAGTSGYTFGSGTRLTVV.

CDR3 sequence reads: CASSSGGQGGREQYF. The CDR3 nucleotides are TGTGCCAGCAGTTCCGGAGGACAGGGTGGGAGAGAGCAGTACTTC. The chain recombines TRBV28 with TRBJ2-7; 8 bases match TRBD1. The CDR3 sequence is 15 residues long. Per germline, CDR1 MDHEN and CDR2 SYDVKM. The V gene end was trimmed by 4 bases and the J gene end by 7 bases; junction bases not matched to a gene: 12.

CDR3 coding DNA: TGTGCCAGCAGCTTAGGGAAAGGAGGAACCTACGAGCAGTACTTC. This codes for CASSLGKGGTYEQYF. The chain recombines TRBV7-2 with TRBJ2-7, with D possibly matching TRBD2 (5 bases). Germline V gene data show CDR1 as SGHTA and CDR2 as FQGNSA. V lost 1 base to trimming and J lost 2 bases, with 12 bases between them. The CDR3 length is 15 residues.

The V call is TRBV12-5, the J call TRBJ2-5; D is ambiguous. Germline CDR1 LGHNT, CDR2 FRNRAP. V was pared by 1 base and J by 2 bases, with 5 bases between. The CDR3 runs 13 residues. CDR3 bases: TGTGCTAGTGGTTTGGACAGACAAGAGACCCAGTACTTC. Protein sequence: CASGLDRQETQYF.

The rearrangement joins TRBV27 to TRBJ2-1, with 13 bases matching TRBD2. Per germline, CDR1 MNHEY and CDR2 SMNVEV (reference sequence). V trimming: 5 bases; J trimming: 8 bases; junction bases outside the gene matches: 6. CDR3 length: 15 residues. This CDR3 is CASSPRTSGSDEQFF. In DNA, the CDR3 is TGTGCCAGCAGTCCGCGGACTAGCGGGAGCGATGAGCAGTTCTTC.

The CDR3 region has the DNA TGTGCCAGTTCGGACTCGGGGGGGACTAATGAAAAACTGTTTTTT. Protein: CASSDSGGTNEKLFF. This sequence joins TRBV19 and TRBJ1-4; D perhaps matches TRBD1 (5 bases). Trimming took 8 bases from V and 2 from J, leaving 15 bases between them. Germline V gives CDR1 LNHDA, CDR2 SQIVND (reference sequence). The CDR3 loop spans 15 amino acids. The whole variable domain, filled in from reference TRBV19 and TRBJ1-4, reads DGGITQSPKYLFRKEGQNVTLSCEQNLNHDAMYWYRQDPGQGLRLIYYSQIVNDFQKGDIAEGYSVSREKKESFPLTVTSAQKNPTAFYLCASSDSGGTNEKLFFGSGTQLSVL.